These 5 T cell receptor beta chains share one sample of origin, sequenced in a study of T cell responses to AZD1222 COVID-19 vaccine. The protocol was immunoSEQ multiplex PCR, while the TCRdb copy is restricted to in-frame clones and leaves out a portion. The listing contains about 140,000 clones. Sequencing input: peripheral blood. Receptors originate from an adult in good health.

The chain joins TRBV5-1 to TRBJ1-1, with 9 nucleotides matching TRBD1. The CDR3 totals 12 residues. From germline, CDR1 is SGHRS and CDR2 YFSETQ. Trimming cost V 4 bases and J 11 bases; bases outside gene matches: 6. The CDR3 nucleotides are TGCGCCAGCAGCCAGGACAGGGGATGGGCTTTCTTT. Translation: CASSQDRGWAFF.

V usage is TRBV28 and J usage is TRBJ1-2; D not resolved. V was trimmed by 10 bases and J by 5 bases, leaving 17 bases between them. This CDR3 region has 13 residues. Germline assignment: CDR1 MDHEN and CDR2 SYDVKM. CDR3 nucleotides: TGTGCCACCAAGGGCCTCGATAGGTATGGCTACACCTTC. Translation gives CATKGLDRYGYTF.

The J gene is TRBJ2-3, the V gene TRBV7-9; the match to TRBD1 covers 9 bases. The CDR3 loop spans 15 amino acids. Germline CDR1 is SEHNR and CDR2 is FQNEAQ (reference sequence). V trimming: 1 base; J trimming: 7 bases; junction bases outside the gene matches: 6. The CDR3 reads CASSLEGQGMHTQYF. In DNA form, the CDR3 reads TGTGCCAGCAGCTTAGAGGGACAGGGTATGCATACGCAGTATTTT.

V gene TRBV2 combines with J gene TRBJ1-1, with D tentatively TRBD1 (5 bases). Trimming took 5 bases from V and 4 from J, leaving 17 bases between them. The CDR3 spans 15 residues. Germline lookup yields CDR1 SNHLY and CDR2 FYNNEI. The CDR3 reads CASSPTPTGGTEAFF. CDR3 coding DNA: TGTGCCAGCAGTCCTACCCCAACGGGGGGCACTGAAGCTTTCTTT.

The chain links TRBV28 to TRBJ1-1; the match to TRBD1 covers 7 bases. V was clipped by 2 bases and J by 4 bases; unmatched bases: 4. The CDR3 runs to 14 residues. Germline lookup yields CDR1 MDHEN and CDR2 SYDVKM. The CDR3: CASSLRGRTTEAFF. CDR3 coding DNA: TGTGCCAGCAGTTTAAGGGGGCGTACCACTGAAGCTTTCTTT.